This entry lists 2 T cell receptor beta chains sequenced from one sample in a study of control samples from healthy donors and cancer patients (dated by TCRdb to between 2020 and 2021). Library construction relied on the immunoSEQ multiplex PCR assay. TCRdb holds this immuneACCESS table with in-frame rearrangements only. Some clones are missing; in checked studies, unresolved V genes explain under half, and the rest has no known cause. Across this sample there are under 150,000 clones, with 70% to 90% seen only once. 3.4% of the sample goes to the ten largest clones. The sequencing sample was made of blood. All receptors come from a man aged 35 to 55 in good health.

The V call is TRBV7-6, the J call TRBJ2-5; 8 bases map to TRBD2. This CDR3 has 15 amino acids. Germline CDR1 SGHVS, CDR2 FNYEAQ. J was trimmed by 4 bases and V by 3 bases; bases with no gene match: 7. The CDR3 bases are TGTGCCAGCAGCTTTTCTCGCGGGGGGTTAGAGACCCAGTACTTC. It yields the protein CASSFSRGGLETQYF.

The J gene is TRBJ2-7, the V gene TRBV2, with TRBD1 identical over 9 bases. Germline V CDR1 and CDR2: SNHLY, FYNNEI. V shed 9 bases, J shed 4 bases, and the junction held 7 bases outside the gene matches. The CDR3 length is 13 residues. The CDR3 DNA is TGTGCCAGTCTACAGGGGGCGGCTTACGAGCAGTACTTC. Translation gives CASLQGAAYEQYF.